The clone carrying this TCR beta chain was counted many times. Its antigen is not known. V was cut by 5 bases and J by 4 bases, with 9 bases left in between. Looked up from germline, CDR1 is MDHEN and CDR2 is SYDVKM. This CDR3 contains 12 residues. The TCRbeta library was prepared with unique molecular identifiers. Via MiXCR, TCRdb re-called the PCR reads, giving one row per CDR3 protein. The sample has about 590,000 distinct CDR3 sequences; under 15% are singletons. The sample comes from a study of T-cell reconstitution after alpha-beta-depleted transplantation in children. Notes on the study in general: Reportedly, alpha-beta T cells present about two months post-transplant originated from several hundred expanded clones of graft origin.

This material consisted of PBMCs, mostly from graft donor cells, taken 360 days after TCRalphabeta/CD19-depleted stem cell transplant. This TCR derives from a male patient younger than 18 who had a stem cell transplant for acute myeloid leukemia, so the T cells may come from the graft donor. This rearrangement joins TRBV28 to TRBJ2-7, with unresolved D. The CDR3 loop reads CASSLRIYEQYF. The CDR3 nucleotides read TGTGCCAGCAGTCTACGGATTTACGAGCAGTACTTC.